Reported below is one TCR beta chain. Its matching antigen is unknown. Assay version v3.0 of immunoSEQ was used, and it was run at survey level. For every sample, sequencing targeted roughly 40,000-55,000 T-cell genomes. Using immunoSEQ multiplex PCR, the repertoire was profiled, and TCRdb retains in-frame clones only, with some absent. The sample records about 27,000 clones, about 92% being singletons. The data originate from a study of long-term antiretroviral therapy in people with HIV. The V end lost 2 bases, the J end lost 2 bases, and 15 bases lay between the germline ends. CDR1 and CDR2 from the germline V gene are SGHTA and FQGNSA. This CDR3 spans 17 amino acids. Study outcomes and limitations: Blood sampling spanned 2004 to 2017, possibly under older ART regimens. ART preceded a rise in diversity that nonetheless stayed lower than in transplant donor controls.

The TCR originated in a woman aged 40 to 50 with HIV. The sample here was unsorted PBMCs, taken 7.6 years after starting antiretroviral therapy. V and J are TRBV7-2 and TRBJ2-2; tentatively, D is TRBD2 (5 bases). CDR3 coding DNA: TGTGCCAGCAGCTTACGCCCCGGACTCGTAAACACCGGGGAGCTGTTTTTT. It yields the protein CASSLRPGLVNTGELFF.